This note documents a single TCR beta chain sequence. The data stem from a study of blood T cell repertoires in COVID-19. For the study at large: The origin of the acute and convalescent COVID-19 samples was the United States, Italy and Spain. T cells, B-cell-depleted T cells, or PBMCs provided the cDNA or gDNA that served as material.

CDR1 and CDR2 (germline): SGHVS, FQNEAQ. There are 13 residues in the CDR3. V lost 3 bases and J 6 bases, leaving 11 bases between the germline ends. Per the original methods: Amplifying reference gene primers gave estimates of nucleated cell counts. Data came from immunoSEQ multiplex PCR; TCRdb stores just in-frame clones and leaves some out. D and trimming come from the DNA, and the V and J calls and clone size come from that table. Found here are about 250,000 clones, 65% to 85% of them singletons; the top ten hold 27%. The receptor's source is a man in his forties with acute or convalescent COVID-19. What was sequenced was peripheral blood. This chain uses TRBV7-8 with TRBJ1-1; TRBD1 might be the D (5 bases). CDR3: CASSLRQGAEAFF. CDR3 bases: TGTGCCAGCAGCTTGCGTCAAGGGGCTGAAGCTTTCTTT.